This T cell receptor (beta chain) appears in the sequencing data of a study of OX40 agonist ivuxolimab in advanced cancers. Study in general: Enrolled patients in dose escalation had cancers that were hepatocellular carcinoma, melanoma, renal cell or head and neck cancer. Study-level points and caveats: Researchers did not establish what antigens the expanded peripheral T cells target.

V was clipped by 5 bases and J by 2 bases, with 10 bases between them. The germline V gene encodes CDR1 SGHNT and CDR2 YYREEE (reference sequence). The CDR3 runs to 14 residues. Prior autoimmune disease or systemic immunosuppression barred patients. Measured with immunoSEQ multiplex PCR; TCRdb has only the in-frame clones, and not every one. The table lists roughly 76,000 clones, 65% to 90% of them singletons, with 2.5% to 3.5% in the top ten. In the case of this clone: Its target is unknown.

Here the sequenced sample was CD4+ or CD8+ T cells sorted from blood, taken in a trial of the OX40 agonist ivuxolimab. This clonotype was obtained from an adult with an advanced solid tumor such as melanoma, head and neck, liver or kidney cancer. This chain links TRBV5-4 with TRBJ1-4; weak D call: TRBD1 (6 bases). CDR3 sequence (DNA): TGTGCCAGCAGTTCTACAGGGACTAATGAAAAACTGTTTTTT. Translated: CASSSTGTNEKLFF.